Shown below are 12 T cell receptor beta chains from a single sample sequenced in a study of early T cells in non-severe SARS-CoV-2 infection. TCRdb reprocessed the 5' RACE reads with MiXCR, giving one entry per CDR3 protein. The table lists 45,000 or so distinct CDR3 sequences, around a quarter of them singletons, with about 4.7% in the top ten. Sequenced material: whole blood, taken at baseline. These receptors all stem from an adult who was a healthcare worker with PCR-confirmed SARS-CoV-2 infection or an uninfected control (not recorded which).

This chain joins TRBV10-1 and TRBJ2-3; possibly TRBD1 for D (6 bases). The V end was cut by 1 base, the J end by 5 bases, with 10 bases between. The CDR3 has 14 amino acids. From germline, CDR1 is WNHNN and CDR2 SYGVQD (reference sequence). CDR3 in amino acids: CASSELGAKDTQYF. DNA for the CDR3: TGCGCCAGCAGTGAGTTGGGGGCGAAAGATACGCAGTATTTT.

The J gene is TRBJ2-7, the V gene TRBV12-3 or TRBV12-4; no firm D call. V was clipped by 5 bases and J by 2 bases, with 7 bases between them. The length of the CDR3 is 12 residues. In DNA, the CDR3 is TGTGCCAGCAGTGCCGGCCCCTACGAGCAGTACTTC. Its translation is CASSAGPYEQYF.

This clonotype was seen ten or more times. The chain employs TRBV11-2 and TRBJ2-7; D not resolved. Between the trimmed V and J ends, which lost 5 bases and 0 bases, there was a span of 8 bases. CDR3 size: 13 residues. Germline values: CDR1 SGHAT, CDR2 FQNNGV. The CDR3 DNA follows: TGTGCCAGCAGCCTCGGGTCCTCCTACGAGCAGTACTTC. This gives the protein CASSLGSSYEQYF.

This chain joins TRBV6-4 and TRBJ1-5, with TRBD1 as a possible D gene (5 bases). Deletions cut 7 bases from V and 2 bases from J, with 15 bases between. The CDR3 has 15 residues. Germline loops: CDR1 MRHNA, CDR2 SNTAGT. Here the CDR3 reads CASNFGAPGNQPQHF. The CDR3 region has the DNA TGTGCCAGCAACTTTGGGGCGCCTGGCAATCAGCCCCAGCATTTT.

This clonotype turned up a few times. Here the CDR3 reads CASSQHAGQANQPQHF. The CDR3 region has the DNA TGCGCCAGCAGCCAACATGCGGGACAGGCTAATCAGCCCCAGCATTTT. The rearrangement uses TRBV4-1 and TRBJ1-5, with 8 bases aligning to TRBD1. V gave up 2 bases and J gave up 4 bases; unmatched junction bases: 7. The CDR3 is 16 residues long. Germline CDR1 and CDR2: MGHRA and YSYEKL.

This clonotype occurred many times. V gene TRBV18 combines with J gene TRBJ2-1; D perhaps matches TRBD1 (6 bases). Germline V lookup: CDR1 KGHSH, CDR2 LQKENI. The V end lost 6 bases, the J end lost 9 bases, and 21 bases lay between the germline ends. The CDR3 has 15 residues. CDR3 coding DNA: TGTGCCAGCTCCCAAGGACAGAACCGCGAAGCTGAGCAGTTCTTC. It translates to CASSQGQNREAEQFF.

This clonotype was counted many times. The chain links TRBV11-2 to TRBJ2-5; D remains unclear. Trimming cost V 4 bases and J 7 bases, with 16 bases left between them. Germline CDR1 reads SGHAT; CDR2 reads FQNNGV. The CDR3 totals 14 residues. As DNA, the CDR3 is TGTGCCAGCAGCTCCGACGACCCCCTCAGGACCCAGTACTTC. It translates to CASSSDDPLRTQYF.

V gene TRBV7-7 combines with J gene TRBJ2-3; 9 nucleotides line up with TRBD2. There are 15 residues in the CDR3. Germline lookup yields CDR1 SSHAT and CDR2 FNYEAQ (reference sequence). Germline trimming cut 1 base from V and 2 bases from J; bases unmatched to any gene: 1. CDR3: CASSLVAGDTDTQYF. The CDR3 DNA reads TGTGCCAGCAGCTTAGTAGCGGGGGACACAGATACGCAGTATTTT.

This clonotype appeared a few times. V usage is TRBV20-1 and J usage is TRBJ2-5; D could derive from TRBD1 or TRBD2 (5 bases each). The CDR3 loop spans 14 amino acids. CDR1 and CDR2 (germline): DFQATT, SNEGSKA (reference sequence). The V end lost 8 bases, the J end lost 0 bases, and 16 bases lay between the germline ends. DNA for the CDR3: TGCAGTCCGGCCGACCCGGGACACCAAGAGACCCAGTACTTC. Translation: CSPADPGHQETQYF.

The chain joins TRBV11-1 to TRBJ2-2; weak D call: TRBD1 (6 bases). The CDR3 covers 15 residues. Trimming shortened V by 5 bases and J by 1 base, and 11 bases separated the two germline ends. Germline V gene sequence: CDR1 SGHAT, CDR2 FQDESV (reference sequence). The CDR3 nucleotides read TGTGCCAGCAGCCCCCGGGACAAGAACACCGGGGAGCTGTTTTTT. Translating gives CASSPRDKNTGELFF.

This clonotype was recorded a few times. CDR3 sequence (DNA): TGTGCCAGCAGCTTAGGGACAGGGGATGCTGAAGCTTTCTTT. Protein product: CASSLGTGDAEAFF. The chain uses TRBV11-2 and TRBJ1-1; TRBD1 agrees at 9 bases. The CDR3 runs to 14 residues. The V segment lost 1 base and the J segment 6 bases; nucleotides outside the gene matches: 3. Per the germline V gene, CDR1 is SGHAT and CDR2 is FQNNGV.

CDR3 amino acids: CASSPRSWQGPPEYF. The CDR3 nucleotides read TGTGCCAGCAGTCCTCGTTCGTGGCAGGGGCCCCCTGAGTACTTC. The genes are TRBV6-2 or TRBV6-3 and TRBJ2-7; the D gene is possibly TRBD1 (6 bases). V lost 5 bases and J lost 11, with 25 bases in between. This CDR3 contains 15 residues. CDR1 is MNHEY and CDR2 is SVGEGT in the germline V gene.